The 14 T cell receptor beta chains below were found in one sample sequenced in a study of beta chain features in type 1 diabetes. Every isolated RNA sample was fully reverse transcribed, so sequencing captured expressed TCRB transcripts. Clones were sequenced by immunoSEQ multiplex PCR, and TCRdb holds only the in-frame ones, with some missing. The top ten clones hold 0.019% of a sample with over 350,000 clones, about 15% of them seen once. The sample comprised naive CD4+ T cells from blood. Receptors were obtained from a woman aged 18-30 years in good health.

The CDR3: CASRTGNSYNEQFF. In DNA, the CDR3 is TGCGCCAGCCGGACAGGGAACTCCTACAATGAGCAGTTCTTC. The chain combines TRBV5-1 with TRBJ2-1; TRBD1 matches at 8 bases. The germline V gene encodes CDR1 SGHRS and CDR2 YFSETQ. The CDR3 is 14 residues long. The trim removed 7 bases at V and 0 bases at J, leaving 3 bases unmatched.

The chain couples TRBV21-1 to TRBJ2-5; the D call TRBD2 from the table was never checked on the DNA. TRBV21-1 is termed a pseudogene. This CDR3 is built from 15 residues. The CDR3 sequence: CASSTVPSGRKTQYF. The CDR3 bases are TGTGCCAGCAGCACTGTTCCTAGCGGGAGAAAGACCCAGTACTTC.

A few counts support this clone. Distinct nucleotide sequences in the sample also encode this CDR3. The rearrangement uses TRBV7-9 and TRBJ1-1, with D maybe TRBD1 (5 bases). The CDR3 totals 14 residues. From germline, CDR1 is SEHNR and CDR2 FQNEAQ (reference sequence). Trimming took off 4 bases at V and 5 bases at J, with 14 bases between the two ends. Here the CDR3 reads CASSSGTGGTEAFF. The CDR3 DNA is TGTGCCAGCAGCTCCGGGACCGGGGGTACTGAAGCTTTCTTT. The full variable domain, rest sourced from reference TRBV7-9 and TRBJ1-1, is DTGVSQNPRHKITKRGQNVTFRCDPISEHNRLYWYRQTLGQGPEFLTYFQNEAQLEKSRLLSDRFSAERPKGSFSTLEIQRTEQGDSAMYLCASSSGTGGTEAFFGQGTRLTVV.

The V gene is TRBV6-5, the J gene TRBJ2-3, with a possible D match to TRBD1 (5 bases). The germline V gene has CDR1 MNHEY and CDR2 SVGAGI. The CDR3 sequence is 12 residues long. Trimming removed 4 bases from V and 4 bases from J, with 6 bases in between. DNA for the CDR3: TGTGCCAGCAGTTTAGGGGCAGATACGCAGTATTTT. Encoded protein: CASSLGADTQYF.

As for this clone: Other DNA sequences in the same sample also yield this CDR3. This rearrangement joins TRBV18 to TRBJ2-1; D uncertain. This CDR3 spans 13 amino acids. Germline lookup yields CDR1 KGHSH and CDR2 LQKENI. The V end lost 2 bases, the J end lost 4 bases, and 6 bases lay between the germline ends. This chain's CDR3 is CASSPGQYNEQFF. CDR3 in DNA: TGTGCCAGCTCACCAGGGCAGTACAATGAGCAGTTCTTC.

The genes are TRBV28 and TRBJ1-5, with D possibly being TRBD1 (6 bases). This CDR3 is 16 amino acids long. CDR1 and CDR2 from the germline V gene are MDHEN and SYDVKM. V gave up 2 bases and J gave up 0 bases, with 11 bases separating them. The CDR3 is CASSLHRGNSNQPQHF. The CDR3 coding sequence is TGTGCCAGCAGTTTACATAGGGGGAATAGCAATCAGCCCCAGCATTTT.

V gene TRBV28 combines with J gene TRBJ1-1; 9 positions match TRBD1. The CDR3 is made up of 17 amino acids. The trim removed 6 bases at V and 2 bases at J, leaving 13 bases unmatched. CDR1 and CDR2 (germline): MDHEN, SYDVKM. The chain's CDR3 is CASRAGGTGNLNTEAFF. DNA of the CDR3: TGTGCCAGCAGGGCCGGAGGGACAGGGAATCTTAACACTGAAGCTTTCTTT.

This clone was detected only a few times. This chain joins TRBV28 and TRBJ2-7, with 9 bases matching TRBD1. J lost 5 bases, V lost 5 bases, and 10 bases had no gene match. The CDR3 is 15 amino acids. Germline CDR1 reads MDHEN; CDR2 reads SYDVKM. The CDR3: CASSPRDRAGNEQYF. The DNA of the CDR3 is TGTGCCAGCAGTCCCCGGGACAGGGCCGGGAACGAGCAGTACTTC. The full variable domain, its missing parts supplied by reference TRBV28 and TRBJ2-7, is DVKVTQSSRYLVKRTGEKVFLECVQDMDHENMFWYRQDPGLGLRLIYFSYDVKMKEKGDIPEGYSVSREKKERFSLILESASTNQTSMYLCASSPRDRAGNEQYFGPGTRLTVT.

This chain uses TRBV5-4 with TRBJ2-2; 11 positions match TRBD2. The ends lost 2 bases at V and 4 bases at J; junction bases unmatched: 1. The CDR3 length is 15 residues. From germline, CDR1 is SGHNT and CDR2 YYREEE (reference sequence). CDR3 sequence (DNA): TGTGCCAGCAGCTTACTAGCGGGAGTCACCGGGGAGCTGTTTTTT. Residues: CASSLLAGVTGELFF.

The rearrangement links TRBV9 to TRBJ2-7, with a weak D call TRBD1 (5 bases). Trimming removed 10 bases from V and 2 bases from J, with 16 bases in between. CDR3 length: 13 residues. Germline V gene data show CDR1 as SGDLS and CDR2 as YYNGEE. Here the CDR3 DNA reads TGTGCCCGACAGCCCCGGGCTCCCTACGAGCAGTACTTC. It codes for CARQPRAPYEQYF.

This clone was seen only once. CDR3 in DNA: TGTGCCAGCAGCGCCGGGACAGGTGCCTACAATGAGCAGTTCTTC. Protein sequence: CASSAGTGAYNEQFF. The rearrangement uses TRBV6-5 and TRBJ2-1; 8 positions match TRBD1. J was trimmed by 2 bases and V by 6 bases; bases with no gene match: 6. The germline V gene has CDR1 MNHEY and CDR2 SVGAGI. This CDR3 is built from 15 residues.

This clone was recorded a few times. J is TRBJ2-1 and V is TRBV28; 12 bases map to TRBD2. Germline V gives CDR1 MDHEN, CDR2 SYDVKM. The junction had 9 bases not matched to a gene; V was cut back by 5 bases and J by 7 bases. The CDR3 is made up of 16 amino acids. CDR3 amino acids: CASSPRLAGDINEQFF. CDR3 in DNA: TGTGCCAGCAGTCCGCGACTAGCGGGAGATATAAATGAGCAGTTCTTC.

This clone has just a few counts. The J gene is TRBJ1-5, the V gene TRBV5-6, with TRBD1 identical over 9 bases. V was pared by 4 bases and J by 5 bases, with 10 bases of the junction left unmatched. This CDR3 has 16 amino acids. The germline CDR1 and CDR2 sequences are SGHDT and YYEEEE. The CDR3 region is CASSTRDRVAHQPQHF. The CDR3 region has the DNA TGTGCCAGCAGCACACGGGACAGGGTTGCCCATCAGCCCCAGCATTTT.

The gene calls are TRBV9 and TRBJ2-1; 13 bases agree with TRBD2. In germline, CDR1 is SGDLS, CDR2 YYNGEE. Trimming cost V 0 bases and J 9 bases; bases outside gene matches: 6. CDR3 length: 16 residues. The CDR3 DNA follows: TGTGCCAGCAGCGTAGGGTGGACTAGCGGGAGTGGTGAGCAGTTCTTC. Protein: CASSVGWTSGSGEQFF.